This T cell receptor (beta chain) originates from a study of blood T cell repertoires in COVID-19. Trimming stripped 6 bases from V and 8 bases from J, with 16 bases between. Germline CDR1 is MNHEY and CDR2 is SVGAGI. The CDR3 totals 13 residues. Sequencing used immunoSEQ multiplex PCR; TCRdb keeps in-frame clones, though not all of them. The sample includes roughly 190,000 clones, about 85% of them seen just once. The chain combines TRBV6-5 with TRBJ1-2, with a possible D match to TRBD1 (5 bases). The sequence was collected from a man aged 60 to 75 with active or convalescent COVID-19. Sequencing was carried out using peripheral blood. CDR3 nucleotides: TGTGCCAGCAGCAGGGAGGGGCCAGGGGGCTACACCTTC. Translation gives CASSREGPGGYTF.